Following are 32 T cell receptor beta chains from one sample sequenced in a study of blood T cells in healthy people across ages (dated by TCRdb to between 2014 and 2017). Libraries were made using 5' RACE. Sequenced on an Illumina HiSeq 2500. The second PCR ran for about 6 to 11 cycles and used a J-beta primer mix along with a sample-barcoded 5' primer. TCRdb applied fastp at Q25 and MiXCR to the public reads, then kept only in-frame beta chains. Entries that share a CDR3 protein sequence are merged under the most common genes and DNA. Here the sample has some 690,000 distinct CDR3 sequences; 20% to 25% occur a single time. The ten largest clones add up to 22% of the sample. Sample: blood. These TCRs come from a man aged 70 or older in good health.

The V and J genes are TRBV7-2 and TRBJ2-7; TRBD1 matches 10 bases. Germline V gene sequence: CDR1 SGHTA, CDR2 FQGNSA. CDR3 length equals 15 residues. Trimming removed 3 bases from V and 1 base from J; junction bases left unmatched: 3. The CDR3 reads CASSFDRGLSYEQYF. The CDR3 DNA sequence: TGTGCCAGCAGCTTCGACAGGGGGCTATCCTACGAGCAGTACTTC.

With regard to this clonotype: The junction departs from the called germline gene at one end, perhaps through a read error. This chain joins TRBV12-3 or TRBV12-4 and TRBJ2-5; D gene unclear. The CDR3 sequence is 14 residues long. CDR3 DNA: TGTGCCAGCAGTTTCCGGACGGTAAAAGAGACCCGGTACTTC. Translated, it gives CASSFRTVKETRYF.

In its sample, this clonotype was seen once. CDR3 DNA sequence: TGTGCCAGCAGTCCGGGACTACGCATGGCAGATACGCAGTATTTT. This gives the protein CASSPGLRMADTQYF. This chain connects TRBV27 to TRBJ2-3; 7 bases are a match to TRBD2. With 5 bases clipped from V and 4 bases from J, the junction kept 9 bases outside the gene matches. Germline-derived CDR1 and CDR2 are MNHEY and SMNVEV (reference sequence). This CDR3 is 15 amino acids long.

The gene calls are TRBV20-1 and TRBJ1-2; D remains ambiguous. V lost 8 bases and J lost 3, with 10 bases in between. The germline V gene has CDR1 DFQATT and CDR2 SNEGSKA (reference sequence). The CDR3 sequence is 11 residues long. The CDR3 region has the DNA TGCAGTCAGAGGTCCGACTATGGCTACACCTTC. Translating gives CSQRSDYGYTF.

This clonotype has only a few counts. The chain carries TRBV29-1 and TRBJ1-2; 8 bases align to TRBD1. CDR1 is SQVTM and CDR2 is ANQGSEA in the germline V gene. The CDR3 has 14 residues. Germline trimming cut 2 bases from V and 8 bases from J; bases unmatched to any gene: 10. Here the CDR3 reads CSVELLSRGLGYTF. The CDR3 region has the DNA TGCAGCGTTGAATTGTTGTCCAGGGGGCTAGGCTACACCTTC.

Only a few counts were recorded for this clonotype. The genes are TRBV7-2 and TRBJ2-3; TRBD2 aligns across 11 bases. In germline, CDR1 is SGHTA, CDR2 FQGNSA. The V segment lost 2 bases and the J segment 5 bases; nucleotides outside the gene matches: 6. CDR3 length: 16 residues. The CDR3 loop reads CASSLLELAGGDTQYF. The CDR3 bases are TGTGCCAGCAGCTTACTTGAGCTAGCGGGAGGAGATACGCAGTATTTT.

This chain connects TRBV5-1 to TRBJ2-5; D is undetermined. Germline assignment: CDR1 SGHRS and CDR2 YFSETQ. CDR3 length: 14 residues. V gave up 0 bases and J gave up 2 bases, with 8 bases separating them. The CDR3 loop is CASSLVLQQETQYF. CDR3 bases: TGCGCCAGCAGCTTGGTTCTACAGCAAGAGACCCAGTACTTC.

This clonotype appeared a few times. The V call is TRBV2, the J call TRBJ1-1; TRBD1 might be the D (6 bases). Per germline, CDR1 SNHLY and CDR2 FYNNEI. The CDR3 length is 12 residues. V was pared by 7 bases and J by 7 bases, with 13 bases between. The CDR3 is CASTTGWREAFF. The CDR3 region has the DNA TGTGCCAGCACAACAGGGTGGCGTGAAGCTTTCTTT.

Comment on this clonotype: A much larger clonotype is one base distant, so this may be a read error. V usage is TRBV7-9 and J usage is TRBJ1-4; D gene unclear. The length of the CDR3 is 13 residues. Trimming pared 3 bases from V and 3 bases from J, leaving 5 bases between. Germline V gives CDR1 SEHNR, CDR2 FQNEAQ (reference sequence). DNA of the CDR3: TGTGCCAGCAGCTTCCGGGCTAATGAAAAACTGTTTTTT. Encoded protein: CASSFRANEKLFF.

V usage is TRBV6-5 and J usage is TRBJ2-7; D possibly matches TRBD1 or TRBD2 (5 bases each). The CDR3 is 16 residues long. V was trimmed by 2 bases and J by 3 bases, leaving 17 bases between them. Germline V CDR1 and CDR2: MNHEY, SVGAGI. Here the CDR3 reads CASSYRDNAGIYEQYF. CDR3 in DNA: TGTGCCAGCAGTTACCGGGATAACGCAGGGATCTACGAGCAGTACTTC.

To note about this clonotype: The junction differs from germline at one of its ends, possibly a read error. For the CDR3, the DNA is TGTGCCAGCAGTTTATTCGGTAGCGGGGTTGAGACCCAGCACTTC. It codes for CASSLFGSGVETQHF. The chain employs TRBV12-3 or TRBV12-4 and TRBJ2-5, with TRBD2 matching 8 bases. The CDR3 is 15 residues long.

This clonotype has ten or more counts. The V call is TRBV10-3, the J call TRBJ2-3, with no clear D. This CDR3 has 14 amino acids. Per germline, CDR1 ENHRY and CDR2 SYGVKD. Trimming cost V 7 bases and J 2 bases, with 13 bases left between them. In DNA, the CDR3 is TGTGCCATCAAAAACCCCACGAACACAGATACGCAGTATTTT. Amino acid sequence: CAIKNPTNTDTQYF.

This clonotype was recorded a few times. The chain links TRBV9 to TRBJ1-2; TRBD1 agrees at 7 bases. There are 14 residues in the CDR3. Germline loops: CDR1 SGDLS, CDR2 YYNGEE. The V and J ends lost 1 base and 8 bases, in that order; junction bases with no gene match: 8. The CDR3 coding sequence is TGTGCCAGCAGCGTAAACAGGGGCCAGGGGGGCTACACCTTC. As protein: CASSVNRGQGGYTF.

This clonotype was counted between two and nine times. This sequence joins TRBV29-1 and TRBJ2-3; D is unresolved. Per the germline V gene, CDR1 is SQVTM and CDR2 is ANQGSEA. V was shortened by 8 bases and J by 0 bases, with 9 bases between the two germline ends. This CDR3 is 12 amino acids long. The DNA of the CDR3 is TGCAGCTTGGGCGGTAGCACAGATACGCAGTATTTT. It is translated as CSLGGSTDTQYF.

This clonotype was counted between two and nine times. V usage is TRBV25-1 and J usage is TRBJ1-6, with TRBD1 identical over 8 bases. CDR1 and CDR2 (germline): MGHDK, SYGVNS. This CDR3 is 15 amino acids long. V lost 4 bases, J lost 6 bases, and 5 bases stayed unmatched. The CDR3 bases are TGTGCCAGCAGTGGGCTGACAGGGGCTAATTCACCCCTCCACTTT. Translating gives CASSGLTGANSPLHF.

This clonotype was seen repeatedly, ten times or more. This rearrangement joins TRBV7-9 to TRBJ2-4; no firm D call. The CDR3 has 16 residues. Between the trimmed V and J ends, which lost 5 bases and 1 base, there was a span of 15 bases. Looked up from germline, CDR1 is SEHNR and CDR2 is FQNEAQ (reference sequence). Here the CDR3 reads CASSPREVHAKNIQYF. The CDR3 DNA sequence: TGTGCCAGCAGCCCCCGAGAGGTTCACGCCAAAAACATTCAGTACTTC.

V gene TRBV6-6 combines with J gene TRBJ1-5; D possibly corresponds to TRBD1 (5 bases). The length of the CDR3 is 13 residues. Germline CDR1 MNHNY, CDR2 SVGAGI (reference sequence). V was trimmed by 7 bases and J by 6 bases, leaving 13 bases between them. Here the CDR3 reads CASTYGGFQPQHF. CDR3 nucleotides: TGTGCCAGCACCTACGGGGGTTTTCAGCCCCAGCATTTT.

This chain joins TRBV5-1 and TRBJ2-1, with 9 bases lining up with TRBD1. The CDR3 sequence is 15 residues long. V lost 4 bases, J lost 4 bases, and 6 bases stayed unmatched. Germline V gene sequence: CDR1 SGHRS, CDR2 YFSETQ. The CDR3 spells CASSVIGTGYNEQFF. CDR3 nucleotide sequence: TGCGCCAGCAGCGTGATCGGGACAGGGTACAATGAGCAGTTCTTC.

The chain recombines TRBV7-2 with TRBJ1-4; the match to TRBD1 covers 7 bases. Germline V CDR1 and CDR2: SGHTA, FQGNSA. This CDR3 is 15 amino acids long. Trimming took 5 bases from V and 4 from J; bases not matched to a gene: 7. CDR3 residues: CASSLQGGNNEKLFF. Here the CDR3 DNA reads TGTGCCAGCAGCCTACAAGGGGGCAATAATGAAAAACTGTTTTTT.

As DNA, the CDR3 is TGCAGTGCTAGAGATTGGGGGGTAGCGGGAGGCTACAATGAGCAGTTCTTC. Encoded protein: CSARDWGVAGGYNEQFF. The chain carries TRBV20-1 and TRBJ2-1, with 10 bases identical to TRBD2. This CDR3 contains 17 residues. The junction had 8 bases not matched to a gene; V was cut back by 0 bases and J by 3 bases. Germline CDR1 reads DFQATT; CDR2 reads SNEGSKA (reference sequence).

This clonotype was seen only a few times. This chain links TRBV15 with TRBJ2-5; D gene unclear. Between the trimmed V and J ends, which lost 3 bases and 4 bases, there was a span of 6 bases. The CDR3 has 12 amino acids. CDR1 LNHNV and CDR2 YYDKDF come from the germline V gene (reference sequence). CDR3 nucleotide sequence: TGTGCCACCAGCAGTATAGGAGAGACCCAGTACTTC. Its translation: CATSSIGETQYF.

The rearrangement links TRBV7-8 to TRBJ2-1; D may be TRBD2 (6 bases). This CDR3 contains 17 residues. V was cut by 3 bases and J by 6 bases, with 21 bases left in between. CDR1 and CDR2 (germline): SGHVS, FQNEAQ. CDR3 residues: CASSFVLGQERANEQFF. The CDR3, as DNA: TGTGCCAGCAGCTTCGTTTTGGGCCAGGAGCGGGCCAATGAGCAGTTCTTC.

The chain is built from TRBV7-6 and TRBJ1-3; 8 bases fit TRBD1. CDR1 is SGHVS and CDR2 is FNYEAQ in the germline V gene. J was trimmed by 0 bases and V by 0 bases; bases with no gene match: 4. The CDR3 runs 17 residues. This CDR3 is CASSLASGQGSGNTIYF. DNA for the CDR3: TGTGCCAGCAGCTTAGCCTCCGGACAGGGCTCTGGAAACACCATATATTTT.

This clonotype appeared a few times. As DNA, the CDR3 is TGTGCCAGCAGCCTCCGAGGCAACTCCTACAATGAGCAGTTCTTC. This encodes CASSLRGNSYNEQFF. The chain employs TRBV7-8 and TRBJ2-1; D remains unclear. Germline V CDR1 and CDR2: SGHVS, FQNEAQ. Trimming took off 5 bases at V and 0 bases at J, with 11 bases between the two ends. The CDR3 loop spans 15 amino acids. The full variable domain, in which reference TRBV7-8 and TRBJ2-1 provide the parts outside the CDR3, is GAGVSQSPRYKVAKRGQDVALRCDPISGHVSLFWYQQALGQGPEFLTYFQNEAQLDKSGLPSDRFFAERPEGSVSTLKIQRTQQEDSAVYLCASSLRGNSYNEQFFGPGTRLTVL.

The rearrangement uses TRBV30 and TRBJ1-4, with D maybe TRBD1 (5 bases). This CDR3 contains 12 residues. The germline V and J ends were trimmed by 7 bases and 11 bases, with 17 bases remaining between them. Germline CDR1 is GTSNPN and CDR2 is SVGIG (reference sequence). For the CDR3, the DNA is TGTGCCTCCCGTCGGCAGGGTGAGAAACTGTTTTTT. This codes for CASRRQGEKLFF.

This chain connects TRBV20-1 to TRBJ2-7; D gene ambiguous. Germline CDR1 DFQATT, CDR2 SNEGSKA (reference sequence). The CDR3 is 12 residues long. Trimming cost V 0 bases and J 4 bases, with 7 bases left between them. The CDR3: CSARDPDYEQYF. The CDR3 DNA reads as TGCAGTGCTAGAGATCCCGATTACGAGCAGTACTTC.

This clonotype was seen more than once but under ten times. The chain carries TRBV6-5 and TRBJ2-3; D call uncertain. The germline V gene encodes CDR1 MNHEY and CDR2 SVGAGI. This CDR3 is 15 amino acids long. The V gene lost 4 bases and the J gene lost 6 bases, with 17 bases spanning the gap. CDR3: CASSLNGLRDDTQYF. CDR3 DNA: TGTGCCAGCAGTTTAAACGGTCTTCGCGATGATACGCAGTATTTT.

The rearrangement joins TRBV5-1 to TRBJ2-3; D ambiguous. Trimming stripped 0 bases from V and 7 bases from J, with 6 bases between. The germline gives CDR1 SGHRS, CDR2 YFSETQ. The CDR3 is 12 residues long. CDR3 nucleotides: TGCGCCAGCAGCTTGGAATCTAATACGCAGTATTTT. Protein sequence: CASSLESNTQYF.

The chain recombines TRBV20-1 with TRBJ1-2; D is uncertain. Germline V lookup: CDR1 DFQATT, CDR2 SNEGSKA (reference sequence). The CDR3 is 14 residues long. The V gene lost 3 bases and the J gene lost 4 bases, with 15 bases spanning the gap. Here the CDR3 DNA reads TGCAGTGCTAGTGCCCCCCATGACCCCTATGGCTACACCTTC. It codes for CSASAPHDPYGYTF.

The J gene is TRBJ2-1, the V gene TRBV11-2; a weak D match, TRBD1 (5 bases). Near its end, the DNA agrees better with TRBJ2-7, so the J call may be wrong. The germline gives CDR1 SGHAT, CDR2 FQNNGV. The CDR3 is made up of 15 amino acids. In nucleotides, the CDR3 is TGTGCCAGCAGCTTAAGGACAACTGGAAGGGGCGAGCAGTACTTC. It is translated as CASSLRTTGRGEQYF.

This clonotype occurred a few times. The chain employs TRBV10-3 and TRBJ2-3; 10 bases map to TRBD2. The germline gives CDR1 ENHRY, CDR2 SYGVKD. Unmatched junction bases numbered 4, after V lost 4 bases and J lost 3 bases. The CDR3 consists of 15 residues. The CDR3 reads CAISALAGSTDTQYF. Here the CDR3 DNA reads TGTGCCATCAGTGCACTAGCGGGAAGTACAGATACGCAGTATTTT.

This rearrangement joins TRBV27 to TRBJ1-4, with D possibly being TRBD1 (6 bases). V was shortened by 7 bases and J by 5 bases, with 11 bases between the two germline ends. Germline assignment: CDR1 MNHEY and CDR2 SMNVEV (reference sequence). The CDR3 runs 13 residues. CDR3 loop: CASTGGRNEKLFF. CDR3 sequence (DNA): TGTGCCAGCACTGGGGGCAGGAATGAAAAACTGTTTTTT.